These 8 T cell receptor beta chains originate from one sample sequenced in a study of CD8 T cells in ankylosing spondylitis. TCRdb fed the 5' RACE reads into MiXCR, producing one record per CDR3 protein. The table shows about 360,000 distinct CDR3 sequences, with roughly 20% occurring only once. The sample consisted of blood, either unsorted or a sorted T cell fraction (not recorded which). These TCRs come from a male donor with ankylosing spondylitis or in good health (not recorded which).

This clonotype was seen only a few times. The V gene is TRBV29-1, the J gene TRBJ2-1; TRBD1 aligns across 7 bases. Per germline, CDR1 SQVTM and CDR2 ANQGSEA. This CDR3 contains 14 residues. Unmatched junction bases numbered 14, after V lost 6 bases and J lost 9 bases. CDR3 DNA sequence: TGCAGCGTGGACGGGTATGAGACAGGGTTTGAGCAGTTCTTC. As protein: CSVDGYETGFEQFF.

This clonotype was seen repeatedly, ten times or more. The DNA for the CDR3 is TGTGCCAGCAGCCTGGGGGACGGCACCTACGAGCAGTACTTC. It encodes CASSLGDGTYEQYF. V and J are TRBV3-1 and TRBJ2-7; the D call may be TRBD1 or TRBD2 (5 bases each). V was shortened by 4 bases and J by 2 bases, with 12 bases between the two germline ends. CDR3 length: 14 residues. CDR1 is LGHDT and CDR2 is YNNKEL in the germline V gene (reference sequence).

A few counts support this clonotype. The rearrangement links TRBV12-3 or TRBV12-4 to TRBJ2-1; a possible D gene is TRBD1 (6 bases). The CDR3 is 17 amino acids. Trimming removed 7 bases at V and 5 bases at J, with 24 bases between. CDR3 sequence: CASIKTPGGPDHNEQFF. CDR3 nucleotides: TGTGCCAGCATTAAAACTCCTGGGGGCCCAGACCACAATGAGCAGTTCTTC.

This chain links TRBV11-2 with TRBJ2-2; D remains unclear. Germline CDR1 is SGHAT and CDR2 is FQNNGV. V lost 0 bases and J 8 bases, leaving 7 bases between the germline ends. CDR3 length: 13 residues. CDR3 bases: TGTGCCAGCAGCTTAGACGTGGGAGGGGAGCTGTTTTTT. Protein sequence: CASSLDVGGELFF.

Only a few counts were recorded for this clonotype. V gene TRBV7-9 combines with J gene TRBJ2-7, with 7 bases fitting TRBD2. CDR3 length: 16 amino acids. Trimming removed 0 bases from V and 3 bases from J; junction bases left unmatched: 8. Germline V gene sequence: CDR1 SEHNR, CDR2 FQNEAQ (reference sequence). CDR3 bases: TGTGCCAGCAGCTTAGCTCGAGCGGGACGGCTCTACGAGCAGTACTTC. Translated: CASSLARAGRLYEQYF.

V gene TRBV7-9 combines with J gene TRBJ2-1; TRBD2 agrees at 7 bases. Germline V lookup: CDR1 SEHNR, CDR2 FQNEAQ (reference sequence). This CDR3 is 16 amino acids long. The V and J ends lost 1 base and 2 bases, in that order; junction bases with no gene match: 5. The CDR3 reads CASSLDWAGAYNEQFF. CDR3 sequence (DNA): TGTGCCAGCAGCTTAGACTGGGCGGGGGCCTACAATGAGCAGTTCTTC.

The genes are TRBV12-3 or TRBV12-4 and TRBJ1-5, with D possibly matching TRBD1 (6 bases). CDR3 length: 14 amino acids. Trimming pared 7 bases from V and 4 bases from J, leaving 14 bases between. The CDR3 nucleotides are TGTGCCAGCAACGAGGGGGGGCTGAATCAGCCCCAGCATTTT. Its protein product is CASNEGGLNQPQHF.

This rearrangement joins TRBV11-2 to TRBJ2-1, with D possibly being TRBD1 (6 bases). Between the trimmed V and J ends, which lost 5 bases and 9 bases, there was a span of 11 bases. This CDR3 is built from 12 residues. Germline values: CDR1 SGHAT, CDR2 FQNNGV. The CDR3 is CASSGGQGEQFF. In nucleotides, the CDR3 is TGTGCCAGCAGCGGGGGCCAGGGTGAGCAGTTCTTC. The full variable domain, completed using reference TRBV11-2 and TRBJ2-1, is EAGVAQSPRYKIIEKRQSVAFWCNPISGHATLYWYQQILGQGPKLLIQFQNNGVVDDSQLPKDRFSAERLKGVDSTLKIQPAKLEDSAVYLCASSGGQGEQFFGPGTRLTVL.